One sample yielded the 16 T cell receptor beta chains listed below, sequenced in a study of shared clonotypes between healthy human individuals. Here immunoSEQ multiplex PCR was the method, and the copy in TCRdb shows in-frame clones only, minus some. The sample has under 1,100,000 clones, approximately 80% seen once; the top ten hold 0.55% to 0.7%. The sample taken for sequencing was memory CD4+ T cells from PBMCs. Documented subset: CD45RA-negative fraction. These receptors were obtained from a man aged 18 to 29 in good health. Some clones in this sample may be carry-over from other donors' samples.

V is TRBV6-1 and J is TRBJ1-2; 9 bases line up with TRBD1. The junction had 3 bases not matched to a gene; V was cut back by 7 bases and J by 0 bases. Germline assignment: CDR1 MNHNS and CDR2 SASEGT. This CDR3 is 14 amino acids long. CDR3 sequence reads: CASKDRGSNYGYTF. Here the CDR3 DNA reads TGTGCCAGCAAGGACAGGGGCTCTAACTATGGCTACACCTTC.

The CDR3 is CAISLLSTGGAGNEQFF. CDR3 nucleotide sequence: TGTGCCATCAGCCTATTGTCGACAGGGGGGGCAGGCAATGAGCAGTTCTTC. V and J are TRBV10-3 and TRBJ2-1, with TRBD1 identical over 9 bases. The CDR3 covers 17 residues. The V gene end was trimmed by 6 bases and the J gene end by 6 bases; junction bases not matched to a gene: 15. From germline, CDR1 is ENHRY and CDR2 SYGVKD.

The table lists this clone with a count of one. The rearrangement joins TRBV28 to TRBJ2-7; 7 nucleotides align to TRBD1. Germline CDR1 MDHEN, CDR2 SYDVKM. Unmatched junction bases numbered 13, after V lost 5 bases and J lost 3 bases. The CDR3 consists of 16 residues. CDR3 protein: CASSPPGQTRSYEQYF. The CDR3, as DNA: TGTGCCAGCAGTCCACCGGGACAGACGAGGAGCTACGAGCAGTACTTC.

The gene calls are TRBV7-8 and TRBJ1-2; D possibly corresponds to TRBD1 (6 bases). V lost 3 bases and J lost 2, with 10 bases in between. Germline CDR1 is SGHVS and CDR2 is FQNEAQ. The CDR3 spans 14 residues. The CDR3 bases are TGTGCCAGCAGCTTTAGTCAGGGGAACTATGGCTACACCTTC. Translation gives CASSFSQGNYGYTF.

The chain combines TRBV2 with TRBJ1-4; D is ambiguous. The ends were cut back, 4 bases at V and 8 bases at J, with 20 bases in the middle. Germline V CDR1 and CDR2: SNHLY, FYNNEI. This CDR3 comprises 16 residues. The CDR3 spells CASSAPLGGVEEKLFF. Here the CDR3 DNA reads TGTGCCAGCAGTGCACCCCTCGGTGGCGTGGAGGAAAAACTGTTTTTT.

The chain recombines TRBV19 with TRBJ2-7; 10 bases map to TRBD1. Germline V gene data show CDR1 as LNHDA and CDR2 as SQIVND (reference sequence). The CDR3 runs 15 residues. V trimming: 6 bases; J trimming: 3 bases; junction bases outside the gene matches: 8. The CDR3 DNA sequence: TGTGCCAGTAGACAGACCGGGACAGGGGTCTACGAGCAGTACTTC. The encoded protein is CASRQTGTGVYEQYF.

Notes on this clone: This sequence is one base from a far larger clone and is likely a read error. The sample contains more than one DNA sequence encoding this CDR3. The chain has TRBV11-3 and TRBJ1-1; no firm D call. V shed 1 base and J shed 1 base, with 4 bases lying between them. The CDR3 totals 13 residues. Per germline, CDR1 SGHNT and CDR2 YENEEA. CDR3 amino acids: CASSLGGNTEAFF. CDR3 coding DNA: TGTGCCAGCAGCTTAGGGGGGAACACTGAAGCTTTCTTT.

This clone was counted a single time. The CDR3 region is CASGGGNREEQYF. The CDR3, as DNA: TGTGCCAGCGGCGGGGGAAACAGGGAGGAGCAGTACTTC. The chain joins TRBV7-9 to TRBJ2-7; D might be TRBD2 (7 bases). Germline V CDR1 and CDR2: SEHNR, FQNEAQ (reference sequence). The CDR3 is made up of 13 amino acids. V was clipped by 8 bases and J by 7 bases, with 18 bases between them.

V gene TRBV5-1 combines with J gene TRBJ2-2; possibly TRBD1 or TRBD2 for D (5 bases each). From germline, CDR1 is SGHRS and CDR2 YFSETQ. Deletions cut 0 bases from V and 6 bases from J, with 15 bases between. The CDR3 covers 16 residues. CDR3 residues: CASSLGAGTHPGELFF. DNA for the CDR3: TGCGCCAGCAGCTTGGGGGCAGGGACCCATCCCGGGGAGCTGTTTTTT.

The J gene is TRBJ2-3, the V gene TRBV6-6; D is unresolved. Per germline, CDR1 MNHNY and CDR2 SVGAGI (reference sequence). The V end was cut by 11 bases, the J end by 0 bases, with 15 bases between. There are 14 residues in the CDR3. CDR3 loop: CAHGDGLSTDTQYF. CDR3 nucleotides: TGTGCCCACGGCGACGGTCTAAGCACAGATACGCAGTATTTT.

V usage is TRBV21-1 and J usage is TRBJ1-5. TRBV21-1 counts as a pseudogene. This CDR3 region has 20 residues. CDR3 nucleotide sequence: TGTGCCAGCAGCAAACTAGAAAAAATTCCGGGACGAGGGGTAGGACAGCCCCAGCATTTT. It specifies CASSKLEKIPGRGVGQPQHF.

CDR3 loop: CASSETAGGHEQFF. The CDR3 DNA is TGTGCCAGCAGCGAAACAGCGGGAGGCCATGAGCAGTTCTTC. This chain connects TRBV6-1 to TRBJ2-1; 9 nucleotides agree with TRBD2. The germline V gene encodes CDR1 MNHNS and CDR2 SASEGT. This CDR3 has 14 residues. The ends lost 6 bases at V and 8 bases at J; junction bases unmatched: 8.

The V call is TRBV2, the J call TRBJ1-1; D is undetermined. Germline CDR1 is SNHLY and CDR2 is FYNNEI. Deletions cut 6 bases from V and 3 bases from J, with 11 bases between. There are 13 residues in the CDR3. CDR3 region: CASRPGRYTEAFF. In DNA, the CDR3 is TGTGCCAGCAGACCCGGGCGTTACACTGAAGCTTTCTTT.

The chain links TRBV6-6 to TRBJ2-1, with D perhaps matching TRBD2 (8 bases). CDR1 is MNHNY and CDR2 is SVGAGI in the germline V gene (reference sequence). The CDR3 loop spans 15 amino acids. The V gene lost 5 bases and the J gene lost 9 bases, with 20 bases spanning the gap. The CDR3 DNA reads TGTGCCAGCAGTAACAGGGGACTAGGCATGTCTGAGCAGTTCTTC. Amino acid sequence: CASSNRGLGMSEQFF.

The chain employs TRBV5-1 and TRBJ2-7, with a tentative D call TRBD1 (6 bases). The CDR3 extends over 15 amino acids. The germline V gene encodes CDR1 SGHRS and CDR2 YFSETQ. V lost 0 bases and J 0 bases, leaving 10 bases between the germline ends. The CDR3 is CASSLGQAHSYEQYF. In DNA, the CDR3 is TGCGCCAGCAGCTTGGGACAGGCGCACTCCTACGAGCAGTACTTC.

The CDR3 nucleotides are TGTGCCAGCAGCAACCGACTAGCGGGTTTTTGGAGAAATGAGCAGTTCTTC. This gives the protein CASSNRLAGFWRNEQFF. The rearrangement uses TRBV11-3 and TRBJ2-1; 10 positions agree with TRBD2. Germline V gives CDR1 SGHNT, CDR2 YENEEA. The CDR3 extends over 17 amino acids. J gave up 7 bases and V 5 bases, and 14 bases lay outside the gene matches.